This T cell receptor beta chain was sequenced in a study of blood T cell repertoires in COVID-19. The table lists this clone with a few counts. Trimming took off 0 bases at V and 4 bases at J, with 11 bases between the two ends. Germline V gene data show CDR1 as SGHRS and CDR2 as YFSETQ. The CDR3 covers 14 residues. Method: immunoSEQ multiplex PCR; TCRdb's copy keeps in-frame clones and lacks some. The data hold over 85,000 clones, with about 85% observed a single time. The sequence was collected from a man between 65 and 80 years old with acute or convalescent COVID-19. Sequenced material: peripheral blood. The gene calls are TRBV5-1 and TRBJ2-7; D might be TRBD2 (6 bases). CDR3 amino acids: CASSLGGKVYEQYF. CDR3 bases: TGCGCCAGCAGCTTGGGCGGGAAAGTATACGAGCAGTACTTC.